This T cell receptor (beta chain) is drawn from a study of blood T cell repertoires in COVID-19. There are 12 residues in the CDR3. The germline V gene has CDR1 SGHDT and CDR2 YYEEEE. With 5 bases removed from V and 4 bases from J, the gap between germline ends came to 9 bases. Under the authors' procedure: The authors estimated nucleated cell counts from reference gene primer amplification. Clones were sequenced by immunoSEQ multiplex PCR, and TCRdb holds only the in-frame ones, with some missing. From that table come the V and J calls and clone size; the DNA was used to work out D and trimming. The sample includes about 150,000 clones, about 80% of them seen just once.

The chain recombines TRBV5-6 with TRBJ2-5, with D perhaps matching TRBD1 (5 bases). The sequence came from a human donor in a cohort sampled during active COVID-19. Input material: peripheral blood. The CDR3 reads CASRRQGETQYF. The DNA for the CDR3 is TGTGCCAGCAGGAGGCAGGGAGAGACCCAGTACTTC. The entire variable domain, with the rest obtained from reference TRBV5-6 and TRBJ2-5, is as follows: DAGVTQSPTHLIKTRGQQVTLRCSPKSGHDTVSWYQQALGQGPQFIFQYYEEEERQRGNFPDRFSGHQFPNYSSELNVNALLLGDSALYLCASRRQGETQYFGPGTRLLVL.